The present T cell receptor (beta chain) was sequenced within a study of T cells in Graves' hyperthyroidism and ophthalmopathy. Subjects aged 18 to 65 presented with newly diagnosed hyperthyroidism of less than 2 months' duration. The study left out patients who had uncontrolled infection, other autoimmune disease, pregnancy or lactation. The TCR beta CDR3 regions underwent amplification using RNA transcripts as the source. Researchers ran a first-round RT-PCR on the TCR CDR3 using the HTBI primer set. TCRdb re-called the multiplex PCR reads through MiXCR, storing one row per CDR3 protein. The table includes a few hundred thousand distinct CDR3 sequences, under 60% detected once. Deletions cut 4 bases from V and 10 bases from J, with 12 bases between. The CDR3 is made up of 13 amino acids. CDR1 is SGHRS, CDR2 YFSETQ, per germline.

The sample comprised peripheral blood or thyroid tissue (not recorded which). The V gene is TRBV5-1, the J gene TRBJ1-6; D may be TRBD1 (5 bases). The clonotype comes from a woman aged 18-35 years with Graves' hyperthyroidism. The CDR3 here is CASSPGGSSPLHF. CDR3 nucleotides: TGCGCCAGCAGCCCGGGGGGGAGCTCACCCCTCCACTTT.